The 21 T cell receptor beta chains below all came from one sample that was sequenced in a study of blood T cell repertoires in COVID-19. The data were produced by immunoSEQ multiplex PCR, yet TCRdb's version contains in-frame clones alone and is incomplete. The data contain some 65,000 clones, roughly 91% of them singletons. Input material: peripheral blood. All receptors come from a man over 45 with COVID-19, enrolled during active disease.

This clone was detected only a few times. The rearrangement joins TRBV27 to TRBJ2-7; D may be TRBD1 (5 bases). This CDR3 comprises 15 residues. CDR1 and CDR2 from the germline V gene are MNHEY and SMNVEV (reference sequence). V lost 5 bases and J lost 0, with 14 bases in between. CDR3 residues: CASSPHRRSSYEQYF. CDR3 bases: TGTGCCAGCAGTCCGCACAGGCGGAGCTCCTACGAGCAGTACTTC.

This clone has just a few counts. CDR3 protein: CAWVQDYEQYF. As DNA, the CDR3 is TGTGCCTGGGTACAGGACTACGAGCAGTACTTC. V gene TRBV30 combines with J gene TRBJ2-7; possibly TRBD1 for D (5 bases). The CDR3 sequence is 11 residues long. Per germline, CDR1 GTSNPN and CDR2 SVGIG (reference sequence). V was trimmed by 5 bases and J by 3 bases, leaving 8 bases between them.

The chain carries TRBV6-5 and TRBJ2-5, with 9 bases fitting TRBD2. The CDR3 loop spans 15 amino acids. The trim removed 8 bases at V and 5 bases at J, leaving 12 bases unmatched. CDR1 and CDR2 (germline): MNHEY, SVGAGI. The CDR3, as DNA: TGTGCCAGCCTTCGTAGCGGGAGAGGGGGGGAGACCCAGTACTTC. Its translation: CASLRSGRGGETQYF.

This clone was picked up a small number of times. DNA for the CDR3: TGTGCCTGGAGTCGGGACAGGGCCCGTACCCCTAACTATGGCTACACCTTC. Translating gives CAWSRDRARTPNYGYTF. The rearrangement links TRBV30 to TRBJ1-2; TRBD1 aligns across 9 bases. Looked up from germline, CDR1 is GTSNPN and CDR2 is SVGIG (reference sequence). The CDR3 runs to 17 residues. After removal of 2 bases from V and 0 bases from J, the junction contained 10 bases not matched to a gene.

This chain joins TRBV3-1 (or the pseudogene TRBV3-2) and TRBJ1-6; a possible D gene is TRBD1 (6 bases). There are 16 residues in the CDR3. The germline CDR1 and CDR2 sequences are LGHDT and YNNKEL (reference sequence). Trimming left V 4 bases short and J 9 bases short, with 19 bases between. CDR3 protein: CASSPGGGGRGSPLHF. In nucleotides, the CDR3 is TGTGCCAGCAGCCCCGGGGGAGGGGGGCGCGGTTCACCCCTCCACTTT.

This chain joins TRBV11-2 and TRBJ2-3; D remains unclear. Trimming stripped 1 base from V and 2 bases from J, with 13 bases between. The CDR3 extends over 16 amino acids. Germline CDR1 is SGHAT and CDR2 is FQNNGV. The chain's CDR3 is CASSLGANRVTDTQYF. Written as DNA, the CDR3 is TGTGCCAGCAGCTTAGGCGCGAACAGAGTCACAGATACGCAGTATTTT.

The gene calls are TRBV7-2 and TRBJ2-7; D is perhaps TRBD1 (5 bases). The germline gives CDR1 SGHTA, CDR2 FQGNSA. CDR3 length: 15 amino acids. V was clipped by 1 base and J by 6 bases, with 16 bases between them. CDR3 nucleotides: TGTGCCAGCAGCTTAGGTGGCAGGGTTTCGGGCGAGCAGTACTTC. This codes for CASSLGGRVSGEQYF.

V and J are TRBV5-1 and TRBJ1-3; D perhaps matches TRBD1 (6 bases). V was trimmed by 1 base and J by 0 bases, leaving 14 bases between them. This CDR3 has 17 amino acids. Germline CDR1 is SGHRS and CDR2 is YFSETQ. This chain's CDR3 is CASSLTITGSSGNTIYF. In nucleotides, the CDR3 is TGCGCCAGCAGCTTGACCATCACAGGGAGCTCTGGAAACACCATATATTTT.

The CDR3 protein is CASSPNTGFIAKNIQYF. CDR3 DNA sequence: TGTGCCAGCAGTCCAAATACAGGGTTCATAGCCAAAAACATTCAGTACTTC. This chain connects TRBV3-1 (or the pseudogene TRBV3-2) to TRBJ2-4, with D possibly being TRBD1 (6 bases). Germline-derived CDR1 and CDR2 are LGHDT and YNNKEL (reference sequence). The CDR3 sequence is 17 residues long. The V end lost 6 bases, the J end lost 0 bases, and 18 bases lay between the germline ends.

This clone has more than one count but fewer than ten. This chain links TRBV5-4 with TRBJ1-1; TRBD1 agrees at 8 bases. Germline CDR1 SGHNT, CDR2 YYREEE (reference sequence). V was clipped by 0 bases and J by 11 bases; unmatched bases: 6. The CDR3 spans 13 residues. CDR3: CASSLGGQVVAFF. In DNA form, the CDR3 reads TGTGCCAGCAGCTTGGGGGGACAGGTCGTCGCTTTCTTT.

The chain recombines TRBV7-2 with TRBJ2-7; the D gene is possibly TRBD2 (6 bases). From germline, CDR1 is SGHTA and CDR2 FQGNSA. Trimming left V 0 bases short and J 0 bases short, with 12 bases between. This CDR3 comprises 16 residues. The DNA for the CDR3 is TGTGCCAGCAGCTTAGCGGCTAGCGCATTCTCCTACGAGCAGTACTTC. It is translated as CASSLAASAFSYEQYF.

The gene calls are TRBV4-1 and TRBJ2-5, with 8 bases aligning to TRBD2. The CDR3 is made up of 16 amino acids. CDR1 and CDR2 (germline): MGHRA, YSYEKL. Trimming at V came to 3 bases and at J to 1 base, leaving 7 bases not matched to a gene. The CDR3 nucleotides read TGCGCCAGCAGCCACCCAGCGGGAGACATCCAAGAGACCCAGTACTTC. It encodes CASSHPAGDIQETQYF.

The gene calls are TRBV3-1 (or the pseudogene TRBV3-2) and TRBJ1-2; 10 nucleotides match TRBD1. CDR1 is LGHDT and CDR2 is YNNKEL in the germline V gene (reference sequence). The ends lost 1 base at V and 3 bases at J; junction bases unmatched: 5. The CDR3 runs to 16 residues. The chain's CDR3 is CASSQALGQGDYGYTF. As DNA, the CDR3 is TGTGCCAGCAGCCAAGCGTTAGGACAGGGGGACTATGGCTACACCTTC.

The rearrangement uses TRBV4-1 and TRBJ2-7; 11 bases line up with TRBD2. The CDR3 runs to 15 residues. Trimming removed 2 bases from V and 3 bases from J; junction bases left unmatched: 3. Germline lookup yields CDR1 MGHRA and CDR2 YSYEKL. This CDR3 reads CASSQLSGRVYEQYF. The CDR3 bases are TGCGCCAGCAGCCAACTTAGCGGGAGGGTCTACGAGCAGTACTTC.

This sequence joins TRBV7-7 and TRBJ2-7; D possibly corresponds to TRBD2 (5 bases). Trimming removed 2 bases at V and 0 bases at J, with 11 bases between. This CDR3 is 15 amino acids long. From germline, CDR1 is SSHAT and CDR2 FNYEAQ (reference sequence). CDR3 residues: CASSLLGGSSYEQYF. DNA of the CDR3: TGTGCCAGCAGCTTACTGGGTGGGAGCTCCTACGAGCAGTACTTC.

The gene calls are TRBV2 and TRBJ1-6; the match to TRBD1 covers 7 bases. Germline V CDR1 and CDR2: SNHLY, FYNNEI. V lost 5 bases and J lost 6; bases outside the gene matches: 1. This CDR3 has 13 amino acids. This CDR3 reads CASSRDSNSPLHF. In nucleotides, the CDR3 is TGTGCCAGCAGTAGGGACAGTAATTCACCCCTCCACTTT.

The CDR3 sequence is CAWSLSGSQFF. DNA of the CDR3: TGTGCCTGGAGTTTAAGCGGGTCGCAGTTCTTC. The V call is TRBV30, the J call TRBJ2-1, with D perhaps matching TRBD2 (6 bases). The CDR3 consists of 11 residues. CDR1 and CDR2 from the germline V gene are GTSNPN and SVGIG (reference sequence). Trimming removed 2 bases from V and 12 bases from J, with 11 bases in between.

The chain uses TRBV7-6 and TRBJ2-3, with TRBD2 matching over 11 bases. V shed 4 bases, J shed 0 bases, and the junction held 6 bases outside the gene matches. Germline CDR1 reads SGHVS; CDR2 reads FNYEAQ. The CDR3 sequence is 17 residues long. This CDR3 is CASSSRLAGTSTDTQYF. The CDR3, as DNA: TGTGCCAGCAGCTCCCGACTAGCGGGAACTAGCACAGATACGCAGTATTTT.

The V and J genes are TRBV30 and TRBJ1-4, with TRBD1 matching 10 bases. There are 16 residues in the CDR3. Looked up from germline, CDR1 is GTSNPN and CDR2 is SVGIG (reference sequence). V shed 1 base and J 8 bases; nucleotides not matched to a gene: 10. The CDR3 DNA is TGTGCCTGGAGTGATAAAAGGACAGGGGGGGGCGAAAAACTGTTTTTT. Protein: CAWSDKRTGGGEKLFF.

CDR3 loop: CASSLPLADSYEQYF. The CDR3 DNA follows: TGTGCCAGCAGCCTCCCACTAGCGGACTCCTACGAGCAGTACTTC. The chain employs TRBV5-4 and TRBJ2-7; 8 nucleotides line up with TRBD2. Germline CDR1 SGHNT, CDR2 YYREEE (reference sequence). The CDR3 length is 15 residues. V gave up 4 bases and J gave up 0 bases; unmatched junction bases: 6.

This chain connects TRBV5-4 to TRBJ2-1; a possible D gene is TRBD2 (6 bases). The CDR3 contains 16 residues. Germline V CDR1 and CDR2: SGHNT, YYREEE (reference sequence). V lost 3 bases and J lost 5, with 18 bases in between. DNA for the CDR3: TGTGCCAGCAGCTCCTTGGCCGGGACTGGTAACAATGAGCAGTTCTTC. Protein: CASSSLAGTGNNEQFF.